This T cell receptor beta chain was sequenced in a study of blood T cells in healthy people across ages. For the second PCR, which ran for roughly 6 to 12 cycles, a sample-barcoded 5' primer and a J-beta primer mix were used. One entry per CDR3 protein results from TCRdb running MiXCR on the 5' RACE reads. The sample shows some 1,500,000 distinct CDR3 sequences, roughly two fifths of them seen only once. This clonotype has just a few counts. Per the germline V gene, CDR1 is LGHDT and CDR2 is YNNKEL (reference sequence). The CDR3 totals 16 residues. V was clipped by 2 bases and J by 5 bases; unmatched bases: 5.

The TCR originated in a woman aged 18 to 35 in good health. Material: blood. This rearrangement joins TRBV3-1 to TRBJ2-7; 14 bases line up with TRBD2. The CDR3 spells CASSQTPGLAGDEQYF. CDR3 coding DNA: TGTGCCAGCAGCCAAACCCCGGGACTAGCGGGGGACGAGCAGTACTTC.